This TCR beta chain was captured by sequencing in a study of beta chain features in type 1 diabetes. Based on CD45RO/CCR7/CD25/CD127/CD95/CD27, CD4+ regulatory, stem cell-like memory, naive and central memory cells were sorted. Overall study findings and caveats: When Type 1 diabetes patients were examined, their TCRB CDR3s proved moderately but significantly shorter in all four CD4+ subsets.

This CDR3 has 15 residues. The germline V gene has CDR1 MNHEY and CDR2 SVGAGI. Trimming removed 2 bases at V and 0 bases at J, with 7 bases between. A remark on this clone: Its antigen remains unidentified.

cDNA synthesis used the whole RNA isolate, giving expressed TCRB sequences. The method was immunoSEQ multiplex PCR; TCRdb's version includes in-frame clones alone and lacks a portion of them. The repertoire holds fewer than 150,000 clones, with 6.5% to 8.5% as singletons. The origin of this receptor is a woman in her twenties or thirties in good health. The specimen was central memory CD4+ T cells from blood. This rearrangement joins TRBV6-5 to TRBJ2-2; possibly TRBD2 for D (5 bases). CDR3 in amino acids: CASSYDYSNTGELFF. The CDR3 region has the DNA TGTGCCAGCAGTTACGACTATTCGAACACCGGGGAGCTGTTTTTT.